The 32 T cell receptor beta chains in this list originate from one sample, sequenced in a study of HIV-infected patients and healthy controls. Follow-up blood was drawn about 14 weeks, roughly three months, after antiretroviral therapy began. Whole blood was used without fractionation, so all unsorted peripheral T cells were included. Alpha and beta constant-region primers primed reverse transcription of about 470 ng RNA. Each of the alpha and beta chains got its own library through chain-specific third strand synthesis with indices. Each CDR3 protein gets one entry after TCRdb re-called the 5' RACE reads with MiXCR. The repertoire holds 18,000 or so distinct CDR3 sequences, with 8.5% to 9% as singletons. The input for sequencing was blood, taken during antiretroviral therapy. The receptors stem from an adult with HIV infection.

This clonotype was detected ten times or more. The rearrangement uses TRBV12-3 or TRBV12-4 and TRBJ2-1; TRBD2 matches at 11 bases. The CDR3 is 15 residues long. After removal of 6 bases from V and 8 bases from J, the junction contained 9 bases not matched to a gene. In nucleotides, the CDR3 is TGTGCCAGCAGCTTCACGACTAGCGGGATCGATGAGCAGTTCTTC. It codes for CASSFTTSGIDEQFF.

This clonotype was recorded many times. The chain carries TRBV6-5 and TRBJ1-1; TRBD1 agrees at 10 bases. Germline CDR1 and CDR2: MNHEY and SVGAGI. V dropped 6 bases and J dropped 3; count of bases not matched to a gene: 7. This CDR3 is 15 amino acids long. CDR3: CASRRDRGYDTEAFF. The CDR3 DNA reads as TGTGCCAGCAGGCGGGACAGGGGTTATGACACTGAAGCTTTCTTT.

Many counts were recorded for this clonotype. The rearrangement links TRBV4-1 to TRBJ1-5; maybe TRBD1 (5 bases). From germline, CDR1 is MGHRA and CDR2 YSYEKL. The CDR3 is 14 amino acids. The V and J ends lost 1 base and 6 bases respectively, with 10 bases between them. The CDR3 sequence: CASSQGTWGQPQHF. CDR3 sequence (DNA): TGCGCCAGCAGCCAAGGGACATGGGGTCAGCCCCAGCATTTT.

In this sample, this clonotype turned up many times. The gene calls are TRBV30 and TRBJ1-1; D gene ambiguous. V gave up 1 base and J gave up 5 bases, with 11 bases separating them. The CDR3 loop spans 13 amino acids. The germline gives CDR1 GTSNPN, CDR2 SVGIG (reference sequence). CDR3 protein: CAWSGRGRTEAFF. Here the CDR3 DNA reads TGTGCCTGGAGTGGGCGGGGTCGAACTGAAGCTTTCTTT.

This clonotype was seen a few times. This chain links TRBV4-2 with TRBJ1-5, with D possibly TRBD1 on 6 matching bases. Trimming pared 2 bases from V and 7 bases from J, leaving 12 bases between. Germline CDR1 is LGHNA and CDR2 is YNFKEQ. The CDR3 is 14 amino acids. Here the CDR3 DNA reads TGTGCCAGCAGCCAACCACAGGGAGGGCAGCCCCAGCATTTT. Translating gives CASSQPQGGQPQHF.

This clonotype was counted at least ten times. V usage is TRBV12-3 or TRBV12-4 and J usage is TRBJ1-4; maybe TRBD1 (5 bases). The CDR3 loop spans 16 amino acids. V lost 6 bases and J 10 bases, leaving 24 bases between the germline ends. The CDR3: CASRKKGTNPSGKLFF. CDR3 nucleotide sequence: TGTGCCAGCAGAAAGAAAGGGACGAACCCTAGCGGAAAACTGTTTTTT.

V and J are TRBV11-2 and TRBJ2-3; D is ambiguous. This CDR3 region has 17 residues. The germline V and J ends were trimmed by 0 bases and 2 bases, with 15 bases remaining between them. The germline V gene has CDR1 SGHAT and CDR2 FQNNGV. In nucleotides, the CDR3 is TGTGCCAGCAGCTTAGAGGTCTACAGACTCTACACAGATACGCAGTATTTT. Its protein is CASSLEVYRLYTDTQYF. Combining the CDR3 with reference TRBV11-2 and TRBJ2-3 gives the whole variable domain EAGVAQSPRYKIIEKRQSVAFWCNPISGHATLYWYQQILGQGPKLLIQFQNNGVVDDSQLPKDRFSAERLKGVDSTLKIQPAKLEDSAVYLCASSLEVYRLYTDTQYFGPGTRLTVL.

Comment on this clonotype: This may arise from a read error, as a much more abundant clone is one base away. The gene calls are TRBV5-1 and TRBJ2-7; maybe TRBD1 (5 bases). Trimming stripped 4 bases from V and 6 bases from J, with 17 bases between. Germline V gene lookup returns CDR1 SGHRS and CDR2 YFSETQ. CDR3 length: 14 residues. The CDR3 loop is CASSPGPDSFEQYF. CDR3 in DNA: TGCGCCAGCAGCCCCGGGCCAGACAGCTTCGAGCAGTACTTC.

Many counts were recorded for this clonotype. V is TRBV6-5 and J is TRBJ2-7, with 10 positions matching TRBD1. This CDR3 contains 14 residues. Germline V lookup: CDR1 MNHEY, CDR2 SVGAGI. V dropped 7 bases and J dropped 1; count of bases not matched to a gene: 4. Written as DNA, the CDR3 is TGTGCCAGCACCTGGGACAGGGGTTCCTACGAGCAGTACTTC. Protein: CASTWDRGSYEQYF.

This clonotype was recorded at least ten times. This chain links TRBV6-6 with TRBJ1-1, with a tentative D call TRBD1 (5 bases). V dropped 8 bases and J dropped 4 bases, with 17 bases sitting between them. The germline V gene encodes CDR1 MNHNY and CDR2 SVGAGI (reference sequence). This CDR3 comprises 14 residues. Here the CDR3 DNA reads TGTGCCAGCTATGGGGTAGGGAGGGGCACTGAAGCTTTCTTT. Translation: CASYGVGRGTEAFF.

This clonotype was detected many times. J is TRBJ1-5 and V is TRBV11-2; 9 nucleotides align to TRBD1. CDR3 length: 15 amino acids. V lost 5 bases and J lost 5; bases outside the gene matches: 7. Germline V gene lookup returns CDR1 SGHAT and CDR2 FQNNGV. DNA of the CDR3: TGTGCCAGCAGCGGTGGGACAGGGATATATCAGCCCCAGCATTTT. This encodes CASSGGTGIYQPQHF.

This clonotype was seen ten or more times. The J gene is TRBJ2-5, the V gene TRBV9; possible D gene TRBD1, 6 bases. V was pared by 4 bases and J by 5 bases, with 18 bases between. The CDR3 has 15 amino acids. CDR1 SGDLS and CDR2 YYNGEE come from the germline V gene. The CDR3 DNA reads as TGTGCCAGCAGCCCCCGCGAGGGTCAGGGGGAGACCCAGTACTTC. This encodes CASSPREGQGETQYF. The whole variable domain, filled in from reference TRBV9 and TRBJ2-5, reads DSGVTQTPKHLITATGQRVTLRCSPRSGDLSVYWYQQSLDQGLQFLIQYYNGEERAKGNILERFSAQQFPDLHSELNLSSLELGDSALYFCASSPREGQGETQYFGPGTRLLVL.

J is TRBJ2-7 and V is TRBV4-2; 8 bases are shared with TRBD2. Per the germline V gene, CDR1 is LGHNA and CDR2 is YNFKEQ. V dropped 4 bases and J dropped 2; count of bases not matched to a gene: 10. The CDR3 spans 16 residues. The CDR3 here is CASSPGGWARTYEQYF. The CDR3 DNA sequence: TGTGCCAGCAGCCCGGGGGGGTGGGCCCGAACCTACGAGCAGTACTTC.

This clonotype was observed at least ten times. The chain uses TRBV10-3 and TRBJ1-5; D is ambiguous. The V end was cut by 3 bases, the J end by 3 bases, with 6 bases between. The CDR3 has 13 amino acids. Germline V CDR1 and CDR2: ENHRY, SYGVKD. The CDR3, as DNA: TGTGCCATCAGTGACAGGTCCAATCAGCCCCAGCATTTT. Its protein is CAISDRSNQPQHF.

This clonotype occurred many times. The V and J genes are TRBV5-1 and TRBJ2-1; D not certain. CDR3 length equals 12 residues. Germline V lookup: CDR1 SGHRS, CDR2 YFSETQ. Deletions cut 0 bases from V and 8 bases from J, with 6 bases between. CDR3 in amino acids: CASSLVGYEQFF. The DNA for the CDR3 is TGCGCCAGCAGCTTGGTGGGGTATGAGCAGTTCTTC. The whole variable domain, filled in from reference TRBV5-1 and TRBJ2-1, reads KAGVTQTPRYLIKTRGQQVTLSCSPISGHRSVSWYQQTPGQGLQFLFEYFSETQRNKGNFPGRFSGRQFSNSRSEMNVSTLELGDSALYLCASSLVGYEQFFGPGTRLTVL.

The table lists this clonotype with many counts. The chain couples TRBV4-1 to TRBJ1-2, with D unclear. This CDR3 contains 15 residues. Between the trimmed V and J ends, which lost 0 bases and 8 bases, there was a span of 16 bases. Germline V gene sequence: CDR1 MGHRA, CDR2 YSYEKL. The CDR3 here is CASSQERDITMGYTF. The CDR3 nucleotides are TGCGCCAGCAGCCAAGAAAGGGATATAACTATGGGCTACACCTTC.

There are a few counts of this clonotype. CDR3 amino acids: CASSLTGVNTEAFF. CDR3 DNA sequence: TGTGCCAGCAGCTTAACAGGGGTGAACACTGAAGCTTTCTTT. The rearrangement uses TRBV5-4 and TRBJ1-1; 7 bases match TRBD1. Germline CDR1 and CDR2: SGHNT and YYREEE (reference sequence). J gave up 0 bases and V 2 bases, and 1 base lay outside the gene matches. CDR3 length: 14 amino acids.

Details on this clonotype: This may be a read error: a much more frequent sequence differs by one nucleotide. The rearrangement joins TRBV20-1 to TRBJ2-4; possibly TRBD1 for D (5 bases). V was shortened by 2 bases and J by 7 bases, with 12 bases between the two germline ends. The CDR3 runs 13 residues. Germline CDR1 and CDR2: DFQATT and SNEGSKA (reference sequence). The CDR3 loop reads CSARPGQGNIQYF. The CDR3 DNA is TGCAGTGCTAGACCCGGACAAGGCAACATTCAGTACTTC.

This clonotype came up many times. J is TRBJ2-2 and V is TRBV20-1; D gene ambiguous. V was pared by 0 bases and J by 2 bases, with 4 bases between. The CDR3 loop spans 13 amino acids. Germline V gene data show CDR1 as DFQATT and CDR2 as SNEGSKA (reference sequence). The DNA for the CDR3 is TGCAGTGCTAGAGATCGAAACACCGGGGAGCTGTTTTTT. Translation: CSARDRNTGELFF.

This clonotype has only a few counts. The V gene is TRBV6-5, the J gene TRBJ2-2, with TRBD2 matching over 9 bases. Germline V gives CDR1 MNHEY, CDR2 SVGAGI. CDR3 size: 16 residues. With V trimmed by 2 bases and J by 4 bases, 5 bases remained unmatched. The CDR3 sequence is CASSYQRGAPTGELFF. The CDR3 DNA reads TGTGCCAGCAGTTACCAGCGGGGGGCCCCCACCGGGGAGCTGTTTTTT.

This clonotype was observed at least ten times. CDR3 in amino acids: CASSLDSHHYEQYF. The CDR3 DNA reads as TGTGCCAGCAGCTTAGATAGCCACCATTACGAGCAGTACTTC. The chain combines TRBV7-9 with TRBJ2-7; D is undetermined. The CDR3 runs to 14 residues. Trimming pared 1 base from V and 4 bases from J, leaving 11 bases between. Germline lookup yields CDR1 SEHNR and CDR2 FQNEAQ (reference sequence).

In its sample, this clonotype was seen many times. The chain has TRBV28 and TRBJ1-2, with 7 bases lining up with TRBD1. The CDR3 length is 15 residues. V lost 1 base, J lost 6 bases, and 8 bases stayed unmatched. Germline V gene sequence: CDR1 MDHEN, CDR2 SYDVKM. The CDR3 coding sequence is TGTGCCAGCAGTTTATCAGACAGGGTATTCCATGGCTACACCTTC. This codes for CASSLSDRVFHGYTF.

This clonotype was detected ten times or more. The chain joins TRBV12-3 or TRBV12-4 to TRBJ2-7; no reliable D call. This CDR3 spans 14 amino acids. Deletions cut 2 bases from V and 4 bases from J, with 12 bases between. The CDR3 sequence: CASSLSPTAYEQYF. CDR3 DNA sequence: TGTGCCAGCAGTTTAAGCCCGACGGCTTACGAGCAGTACTTC.

This clonotype was detected many times. The V and J genes are TRBV6-5 and TRBJ2-1; the match to TRBD2 covers 12 bases. The CDR3 loop spans 16 amino acids. With V trimmed by 5 bases and J by 2 bases, 4 bases remained unmatched. From germline, CDR1 is MNHEY and CDR2 SVGAGI. CDR3 in amino acids: CASSRLAGDPYNEQFF. As DNA, the CDR3 is TGTGCCAGCAGTCGACTAGCGGGGGACCCCTACAATGAGCAGTTCTTC.

This clonotype appeared many times. This chain links TRBV5-4 with TRBJ2-1; 8 nucleotides match TRBD2. Germline CDR1 is SGHNT and CDR2 is YYREEE (reference sequence). Trimming at V came to 5 bases and at J to 0 bases, leaving 10 bases not matched to a gene. This CDR3 is 17 amino acids long. The CDR3 loop reads CASRRATGTSSYNEQFF. The CDR3 nucleotides read TGTGCCAGCAGGCGCGCCACCGGGACTAGCTCCTACAATGAGCAGTTCTTC.

This clonotype occurred many times. The chain carries TRBV2 and TRBJ2-5; 7 positions match TRBD1. CDR1 is SNHLY, CDR2 FYNNEI, per germline. The CDR3 has 16 amino acids. V dropped 7 bases and J dropped 1; count of bases not matched to a gene: 12. The CDR3 DNA reads as TGTGCCAGCACCGGGACAGTCTCGGTGGGCCAAGAGACCCAGTACTTC. Protein product: CASTGTVSVGQETQYF.

The rearrangement links TRBV2 to TRBJ1-1, with unresolved D. Trimming removed 0 bases from V and 4 bases from J, with 12 bases in between. This CDR3 contains 15 residues. Germline V lookup: CDR1 SNHLY, CDR2 FYNNEI. CDR3 nucleotide sequence: TGTGCCAGCAGTGAAGCGACGGGCCGCGGCACTGAAGCTTTCTTT. Residues: CASSEATGRGTEAFF.

This clonotype has at least ten counts. This CDR3 reads CATSRGEGASNTEAFF. The CDR3 nucleotides are TGTGCCACCAGCAGAGGTGAAGGGGCTTCGAACACTGAAGCTTTCTTT. V usage is TRBV15 and J usage is TRBJ1-1, with D possibly being TRBD1 (5 bases). The germline V and J ends were trimmed by 1 base and 1 base, with 13 bases remaining between them. CDR1 is LNHNV, CDR2 YYDKDF, per germline (reference sequence). CDR3 length equals 16 residues. Together with reference TRBV15 and TRBJ1-1, the CDR3 gives the full variable domain: DAMVIQNPRYQVTQFGKPVTLSCSQTLNHNVMYWYQQKSSQAPKLLFHYYDKDFNNEADTPDNFQSRRPNTSFCFLDIRSPGLGDTAMYLCATSRGEGASNTEAFFGQGTRLTVV.

Judged by abundance, this clonotype is medium-sized (0.01 to 0.1%). The rearrangement joins TRBV27 to TRBJ2-1; D perhaps matches TRBD2 (6 bases). Germline V gives CDR1 MNHEY, CDR2 SMNVEV (reference sequence). This CDR3 contains 15 residues. V lost 6 bases and J 2 bases, leaving 14 bases between the germline ends. The CDR3 region is CASRDRDSTYNEQFF. DNA for the CDR3: TGTGCCAGCAGAGACCGGGACTCCACCTACAATGAGCAGTTCTTC.

At least ten counts were recorded for this clonotype. The genes are TRBV3-1 and TRBJ1-1; D gene ambiguous. The CDR3 extends over 15 amino acids. V lost 1 base, J lost 4 bases, and 13 bases lay in between. The germline gives CDR1 LGHDT, CDR2 YNNKEL (reference sequence). The DNA of the CDR3 is TGTGCCAGCAGCCAAGTCCTGGGATCACCCACTGAAGCTTTCTTT. It specifies CASSQVLGSPTEAFF.

This clonotype was seen ten or more times. The chain carries TRBV7-2 and TRBJ2-7; D unclear. CDR3 length: 11 amino acids. Per the germline V gene, CDR1 is SGHTA and CDR2 is FQGNSA. V was trimmed by 4 bases and J by 2 bases, leaving 3 bases between them. The CDR3 region is CASSSAYEQYF. Here the CDR3 DNA reads TGTGCCAGCAGCTCCGCCTACGAGCAGTACTTC. Full variable domain (outside the CDR3, taken from reference TRBV7-2 and TRBJ2-7): GAGVSQSPSNKVTEKGKDVELRCDPISGHTALYWYRQSLGQGLEFLIYFQGNSAPDKSGLPSDRFSAERTGGSVSTLTIQRTQQEDSAVYLCASSSAYEQYFGPGTRLTVT.

This clonotype was picked up many times. The chain recombines TRBV11-2 with TRBJ1-3, with D uncertain. CDR1 and CDR2 from the germline V gene are SGHAT and FQNNGV. Trimming took 5 bases from V and 1 from J, leaving 15 bases between them. The CDR3 spans 16 residues. Here the CDR3 DNA reads TGTGCCAGCAGCCCCCCCTCCCCGGGATCTGGAAACACCATATATTTT. Its protein is CASSPPSPGSGNTIYF.